This passage covers 8 T cell receptor beta chains from one sample sequenced in a study of T cell responses to AZD1222 COVID-19 vaccine. The data were produced by immunoSEQ multiplex PCR, yet TCRdb's version contains in-frame clones alone and is incomplete. The data show about 110,000 clones, about nine tenths seen once. Here the sequenced sample was peripheral blood, taken on day 0 of AZD1222 vaccination. These receptors were collected from an adult in good health.

This clone occurred once. The rearrangement joins TRBV7-2 to TRBJ2-1; D is possibly TRBD2 (5 bases). The germline V gene encodes CDR1 SGHTA and CDR2 FQGNSA. The V gene lost 5 bases and the J gene lost 8 bases, with 13 bases spanning the gap. There are 13 residues in the CDR3. The CDR3 coding sequence is TGTGCCAGCAGCAAGGGATCGGGGTATGAGCAGTTCTTC. This gives the protein CASSKGSGYEQFF.

The chain uses TRBV11-2 and TRBJ1-1; D uncertain. Germline CDR1 is SGHAT and CDR2 is FQNNGV. The V gene lost 2 bases and the J gene lost 1 base, with 8 bases spanning the gap. This CDR3 is 14 amino acids long. DNA for the CDR3: TGTGCCAGCAGCTTACCCCCGTCGAACACTGAAGCTTTCTTT. The encoded protein is CASSLPPSNTEAFF.

The rearrangement links TRBV9 to TRBJ2-2; D unresolved. From germline, CDR1 is SGDLS and CDR2 YYNGEE. There are 13 residues in the CDR3. V was shortened by 1 base and J by 5 bases, with 6 bases between the two germline ends. In nucleotides, the CDR3 is TGTGCCAGCAGCGTAAGACTTACCGGGGAGCTGTTTTTT. It yields the protein CASSVRLTGELFF.

J is TRBJ1-3 and V is TRBV19; 8 bases agree with TRBD1. The junction had 7 bases not matched to a gene; V was cut back by 10 bases and J by 2 bases. CDR1 and CDR2 from the germline V gene are LNHDA and SQIVND (reference sequence). This CDR3 comprises 14 residues. The CDR3 sequence: CATQTGAAGNTIYF. The CDR3, as DNA: TGTGCCACACAGACAGGGGCGGCTGGAAACACCATATATTTT.

This clone was observed a few times. The V and J genes are TRBV5-6 and TRBJ1-1, with 7 positions matching TRBD1. J was trimmed by 8 bases and V by 4 bases; bases with no gene match: 5. Germline V lookup: CDR1 SGHDT, CDR2 YYEEEE. The CDR3 totals 12 residues. CDR3 sequence (DNA): TGTGCCAGCAGCCTTAGGACAGGAGAAGCTTTCTTT. Amino acids: CASSLRTGEAFF.

The sample holds a few counts of this clone. Other DNA sequences of this sample code for an identical CDR3. The chain has TRBV4-1 and TRBJ2-5; 9 bases map to TRBD1. The CDR3 totals 20 residues. CDR1 is MGHRA, CDR2 YSYEKL, per germline. The trim removed 3 bases at V and 0 bases at J, leaving 17 bases unmatched. CDR3 in amino acids: CASSQKTMASRDRDQETQYF. As DNA, the CDR3 is TGCGCCAGCAGCCAGAAGACCATGGCTTCGCGGGACAGGGACCAAGAGACCCAGTACTTC.

V and J are TRBV19 and TRBJ1-1; D possibly corresponds to TRBD1 (5 bases). Germline V gene lookup returns CDR1 LNHDA and CDR2 SQIVND (reference sequence). Between the trimmed V and J ends, which lost 5 bases and 4 bases, there was a span of 11 bases. CDR3 length: 13 residues. The CDR3 reads CASSLRGGTEAFF. The CDR3 DNA sequence: TGTGCCAGTAGTCTGAGGGGTGGCACTGAAGCTTTCTTT.

The chain has TRBV10-3 and TRBJ2-2; no reliable D call. This CDR3 contains 12 residues. V lost 8 bases, J lost 4 bases, and 8 bases lay in between. Germline CDR1 is ENHRY and CDR2 is SYGVKD. CDR3 bases: TGTGCCATCCGGTTTAGCACCGGGGAGCTGTTTTTT. Its protein is CAIRFSTGELFF.